This record looks at one TCR beta chain sequence and its context. The antigen remains unidentified. CTLA-4 blockade with ipilimumab, together with focal radiation, was given to patients with chemo-refractory metastatic non-small-cell lung cancer. The data belong to a study of radiotherapy plus CTLA-4 blockade in lung cancer. On the study more broadly: Patients showed objective responses in about 20% of cases and disease control in approximately 28%. Findings and limits, study-wide: Tumor-origin TCR clones grew in blood after radiotherapy plus ipilimumab. Early clone dynamics of blood T cells, plus interferon-beta, reportedly predicted response best.

The CDR3 is made up of 16 amino acids. The germline gives CDR1 MDHEN, CDR2 SYDVKM. J was trimmed by 3 bases and V by 7 bases; bases with no gene match: 10. Generated by immunoSEQ multiplex PCR, the TCRdb table keeps only in-frame clones and is missing some. This table holds around 70,000 clones, around four fifths found once. The receptor was isolated from a human donor with non-small cell lung cancer who had a partial response to radiotherapy plus ipilimumab. The chain uses TRBV28 and TRBJ2-2; 8 bases match TRBD2. Material: peripheral blood, obtained from a patient treated with radiotherapy plus ipilimumab. The CDR3 is CASTRREALDTGELFF. DNA of the CDR3: TGTGCCAGCACCCGGCGGGAGGCATTGGACACCGGGGAGCTGTTTTTT.